One sample yielded the 6 T cell receptor beta chains listed below, sequenced in a study of preoperative IRX-2 immunotherapy in early breast cancer. Indicated treatment: preoperative locoregional IRX-2 cytokine immunotherapy. The repertoire was sequenced with immunoSEQ multiplex PCR; TCRdb's copy has only in-frame clones and lacks some. The data contain tens of thousands of clones, approximately 77% of them singletons. Sequenced here: lymph node tissue, sampled after IRX-2 immunotherapy. The receptor set was obtained from a human donor with breast cancer.

This clone appeared a few times. The chain has TRBV28 and TRBJ2-7; no firm D call. V lost 5 bases and J 3 bases, leaving 11 bases between the germline ends. Germline V gene lookup returns CDR1 MDHEN and CDR2 SYDVKM. The CDR3 has 13 residues. The CDR3 is CASSLRGHYEQYF. The DNA of the CDR3 is TGTGCCAGCAGTCTTCGAGGCCACTACGAGCAGTACTTC.

The J gene is TRBJ2-7, the V gene TRBV10-2, with 10 nucleotides matching TRBD1. V lost 6 bases and J lost 2; bases outside the gene matches: 7. From germline, CDR1 is WSHSY and CDR2 SAAADI. CDR3 length: 15 residues. In DNA form, the CDR3 reads TGCGCCAGCAGGAACGGACAGGGGGATACCTACGAGCAGTACTTC. Translating it yields CASRNGQGDTYEQYF.

The genes are TRBV7-6 and TRBJ2-7; D may be TRBD2 (6 bases). The CDR3 contains 14 residues. Germline V gene sequence: CDR1 SGHVS, CDR2 FNYEAQ. Trimming shortened V by 2 bases and J by 2 bases, and 10 bases separated the two germline ends. This CDR3 reads CASSLKSGPYEQYF. The CDR3, as DNA: TGTGCCAGCAGCTTAAAGAGCGGGCCCTACGAGCAGTACTTC.

The chain has TRBV12-5 and TRBJ1-5, with D maybe TRBD1 (5 bases). Trimming shortened V by 6 bases and J by 9 bases, and 9 bases separated the two germline ends. This CDR3 is built from 11 residues. Per the germline V gene, CDR1 is LGHNT and CDR2 is FRNRAP. The DNA of the CDR3 is TGTGCTAGTGGCCTCGGGGGGCCCCAGCATTTT. Translated, it gives CASGLGGPQHF.

The J gene is TRBJ2-7, the V gene TRBV6-8, with 9 positions matching TRBD2. CDR1 MNHGY and CDR2 SAAAGT come from the germline V gene. The CDR3 extends over 14 amino acids. V shed 5 bases and J 0 bases; nucleotides not matched to a gene: 2. In DNA, the CDR3 is TGTGCCAGCAGTAGACTAGCGGACTCCTACGAGCAGTACTTC. Its protein is CASSRLADSYEQYF.

The gene calls are TRBV6-8 and TRBJ2-3; no clear D. Trimming left V 6 bases short and J 0 bases short, with 13 bases between. The CDR3 spans 15 residues. The germline V gene has CDR1 MNHGY and CDR2 SAAAGT. Written as DNA, the CDR3 is TGTGCCAGCAGATACCAGCCAACTAGCACAGATACGCAGTATTTT. Residues: CASRYQPTSTDTQYF.